In its sample, the clone carrying this TCR beta chain was seen a few times. This sample was taken from a study of blood T cells in healthy people across ages. V was cut by 3 bases and J by 2 bases, with 12 bases left in between. The length of the CDR3 is 14 residues. Germline CDR1 reads SGHDT; CDR2 reads YYEEEE. Combining a sample-barcoded 5' primer with a J-beta primer mix, a second PCR ran for 7 to 11 cycles. Using its own MiXCR run on the 5' RACE reads, TCRdb lists one record per CDR3 protein. The sample lists roughly 700,000 distinct CDR3 sequences; roughly 30% were seen once. The clonotype was recovered from a woman aged 80 or older in good health. The sequencing input was blood. The chain employs TRBV5-6 and TRBJ2-7; D is perhaps TRBD2 (5 bases). CDR3 protein: CASSSGSGTYEQYF. The CDR3 region has the DNA TGTGCCAGCAGCTCGGGGTCGGGTACCTACGAGCAGTACTTC.